These T cell receptor beta chains were read from a single sample in a study of spatial heterogeneity in lung cancer. TCRdb reprocessed the 5' RACE reads with MiXCR, giving one entry per CDR3 protein. The sample yields 5,200 or so distinct CDR3 sequences, around 26% seen once. The input for sequencing was PBMCs, taken at surgery. The receptors come from a male donor with early-stage non-small cell lung cancer. The CDR3 runs from the conserved cysteine through the conserved F or W. The order of the fields is V gene, clone size, CDR3 length, D gene, J gene, CDR3 DNA, CDR3 protein. D genes are given only for firm matches. Size values are once, few and many counts, or a class for expanded clones, and some rows have none.

V: TRBV5-1; size: .; length: 14; D: .; J: TRBJ1-1; DNA: TGCGCCAGCAGCTTGGCCATGGCAGACACTGAAGCTTTCTTT; CDR3: CASSLAMADTEAFF
V: TRBV19; size: medium-sized; length: 14; D: .; J: TRBJ2-3; DNA: TGTGCCAGTAGTTTCGCCAGGGGACCAGATACGCAGTATTTT; CDR3: CASSFARGPDTQYF
V: TRBV27; size: once; length: 14; D: TRBD1; J: TRBJ1-4; DNA: TGTGCCAGCAGCCTGGGACAGGGTGAAGAAAAACTGTTTTTT; CDR3: CASSLGQGEEKLFF
V: TRBV18; size: medium-sized; length: 12; D: .; J: TRBJ2-1; DNA: TGTGCCAGCTCACCCAATGACAATGAGCAGTTCTTC; CDR3: CASSPNDNEQFF
V: TRBV3-1; size: medium-sized; length: 15; D: .; J: TRBJ2-7; DNA: TGTGCCAGCAGCCAAGTATTCGGGAGCTCCTACGAGCAGTACTTC; CDR3: CASSQVFGSSYEQYF
V: TRBV2; size: medium-sized; length: 14; D: TRBD1; J: TRBJ1-6; DNA: TGTGCCAGCAGGACAGGGGGCTATAATTCACCCCTCCACTTT; CDR3: CASRTGGYNSPLHF
V: TRBV5-1; size: .; length: 13; D: .; J: TRBJ2-2; DNA: TGCGCCAGCAGGGTCGCGAACACCGGGGAGCTGTTTTTT; CDR3: CASRVANTGELFF
V: TRBV20-1; size: medium-sized; length: 13; D: .; J: TRBJ1-5; DNA: TGCAGTGCGAGGCCCACTTTCGATCAGCCCCAGCATTTT; CDR3: CSARPTFDQPQHF
V: TRBV10-1; size: .; length: 14; D: .; J: TRBJ2-5; DNA: TGCGCCAGCAGTGAGTGGACGGAACAAGAGACCCAGTACTTC; CDR3: CASSEWTEQETQYF
V: TRBV6-5; size: .; length: 14; D: .; J: TRBJ2-7; DNA: TGTGCCAGCAGTTACCGGGGCCAGGGATACGAGCAGTACTTC; CDR3: CASSYRGQGYEQYF
V: TRBV6-5; size: medium-sized; length: 12; D: .; J: TRBJ1-1; DNA: TGTGCCAGCAGTAGGGGGTCGGGTGAAGCTTTCTTT; CDR3: CASSRGSGEAFF
V: TRBV18; size: .; length: 15; D: .; J: TRBJ2-5; DNA: TGTGCCAGCTCACCCTATGGGGGGGGCTTGGAGACCCAGTACTTC; CDR3: CASSPYGGGLETQYF
V: TRBV11-2; size: medium-sized; length: 15; D: .; J: TRBJ2-1; DNA: TGTGCCAGCAGCTTAGGGACAGATTACTACAATGAGCAGTTCTTC; CDR3: CASSLGTDYYNEQFF
V: TRBV28; size: few; length: 14; D: TRBD1; J: TRBJ1-4; DNA: TGTGCCAGCAGCATTGGACAGGCTGGGGCAAAACTGTTTTTT; CDR3: CASSIGQAGAKLFF
V: TRBV5-1; size: few; length: 15; D: .; J: TRBJ2-1; DNA: TGCGCCAGCAGCTTAGGGGAAGACTCCTACAATGAGCAGTTCTTC; CDR3: CASSLGEDSYNEQFF
V: TRBV11-3; size: few; length: 15; D: .; J: TRBJ2-7; DNA: TGTGCCAGCAGCTTCGAGGCAAGCCCAGCCTACGAGCAGTACTTC; CDR3: CASSFEASPAYEQYF
V: TRBV7-2; size: medium-sized; length: 17; D: TRBD2; J: TRBJ2-3; DNA: TGTGCCAGCAGCCCCAGCGGGGGGGCCGAGGGCACAGATACGCAGTATTTT; CDR3: CASSPSGGAEGTDTQYF
V: TRBV15; size: large; length: 17; D: TRBD1; J: TRBJ2-3; DNA: TGTGCCACCAGCAGGACAGGGTTAAGGCTTCGCACAGATACGCAGTATTTT; CDR3: CATSRTGLRLRTDTQYF